Following are 28 T cell receptor beta chains from one sample sequenced in a study of spatial heterogeneity in lung cancer. The study's findings and limits: It was found that expanded intratumoral alpha and beta TCR counts tracked tumor mutation counts.

Time point: sample taken at primary tumor resection. These TCRs are of unknown antigen specificity. TCRdb called the 5' RACE reads again in MiXCR, with one record for every CDR3 protein. The sample consists of some 9,800 distinct CDR3 sequences, roughly 6.3% of them appearing once. Source: lung tumor tissue, taken at surgery. The receptors shown here come from a male donor with early-stage non-small cell lung cancer.

This clonotype has ten or more counts. This chain connects TRBV20-1 to TRBJ2-5; the match to TRBD1 covers 7 bases. The CDR3 spans 14 residues. V was clipped by 5 bases and J by 0 bases; unmatched bases: 6. Germline V lookup: CDR1 DFQATT, CDR2 SNEGSKA (reference sequence). CDR3 amino acids: CSAGPGQNQETQYF. The CDR3, as DNA: TGCAGTGCTGGTCCGGGACAGAACCAAGAGACCCAGTACTTC.

This clonotype was picked up many times. The chain is built from TRBV12-5 and TRBJ1-5; TRBD1 matches at 10 bases. This CDR3 spans 15 amino acids. Germline values: CDR1 LGHNT, CDR2 FRNRAP. The V and J ends lost 6 bases and 4 bases, in that order; junction bases with no gene match: 6. The CDR3 region is CASGYRDRGNQPQHF. CDR3 nucleotides: TGTGCTAGTGGGTACCGGGACAGGGGAAATCAGCCCCAGCATTTT.

This clonotype appeared many times. The chain joins TRBV3-1 to TRBJ2-5, with TRBD1 matching 7 bases. CDR1 is LGHDT, CDR2 YNNKEL, per germline (reference sequence). Unmatched junction bases numbered 8, after V lost 8 bases and J lost 2 bases. This CDR3 has 14 amino acids. The CDR3 coding sequence is TGTGCCAGCTCGGGACAGACTGTACAAGAGACCCAGTACTTC. The encoded protein is CASSGQTVQETQYF.

In this sample, this clonotype is medium-sized. The rearrangement joins TRBV6-1 to TRBJ1-5; D might be TRBD1 (5 bases). The CDR3 is 15 residues long. Germline CDR1 is MNHNS and CDR2 is SASEGT. Trimming pared 2 bases from V and 6 bases from J, leaving 14 bases between. CDR3 nucleotide sequence: TGTGCCAGCAGTGAAATGCCAGGGATGGGTCAGCCCCAGCATTTT. Translating it yields CASSEMPGMGQPQHF.

This clonotype has ten or more counts. The rearrangement joins TRBV3-1 to TRBJ2-3; either TRBD1 or TRBD2 may fit D (5 bases each). CDR1 and CDR2 from the germline V gene are LGHDT and YNNKEL (reference sequence). The CDR3 has 13 amino acids. Trimming shortened V by 3 bases and J by 3 bases, and 7 bases separated the two germline ends. This CDR3 is CASSQRGTDTQYF. DNA of the CDR3: TGTGCCAGCAGCCAGAGGGGAACAGATACGCAGTATTTT.

This clonotype was observed at least ten times. The V gene is TRBV18, the J gene TRBJ2-7; the D is unclear. V was cut by 3 bases and J by 6 bases, with 15 bases left in between. CDR1 and CDR2 from the germline V gene are KGHSH and LQKENI. The CDR3 extends over 14 amino acids. CDR3 coding DNA: TGTGCCAGCTCACCTCCACATAACCTAGGCGAGCAGTACTTC. Protein: CASSPPHNLGEQYF.

In its sample, this clonotype was seen many times. This CDR3 is CSAQGGYEQYF. The DNA of the CDR3 is TGCAGTGCTCAGGGGGGCTACGAGCAGTACTTC. The chain recombines TRBV20-1 with TRBJ2-7; D might be TRBD1 (7 bases). CDR3 length equals 11 residues. CDR1 and CDR2 from the germline V gene are DFQATT and SNEGSKA (reference sequence). The ends were cut back, 5 bases at V and 3 bases at J, with 8 bases in the middle.

This clonotype showed up many times. The J gene is TRBJ1-1, the V gene TRBV20-1; no reliable D call. CDR1 and CDR2 from the germline V gene are DFQATT and SNEGSKA (reference sequence). The CDR3 covers 16 residues. With 0 bases removed from V and 0 bases from J, the gap between germline ends came to 14 bases. The chain's CDR3 is CSARDTMSYMNTEAFF. CDR3 coding DNA: TGCAGTGCTAGAGATACAATGTCGTACATGAACACTGAAGCTTTCTTT.

By proportion, this clonotype is large. This chain uses TRBV30 with TRBJ1-1; D is unresolved. Germline lookup yields CDR1 GTSNPN and CDR2 SVGIG (reference sequence). V gave up 0 bases and J gave up 6 bases, with 5 bases separating them. CDR3 length equals 11 residues. CDR3 bases: TGTGCCTGGAGTGTAGCACCTGAAGCTTTCTTT. Protein: CAWSVAPEAFF.

In this sample, this clonotype turned up many times. The V gene is TRBV28, the J gene TRBJ2-2, with 11 bases fitting TRBD2. CDR1 MDHEN and CDR2 SYDVKM come from the germline V gene. V was clipped by 5 bases and J by 6 bases; unmatched bases: 8. The CDR3 consists of 16 residues. CDR3 nucleotides: TGTGCCAGCAGTCATAGCGGGAGGGCTAGACCCGGGGAGCTGTTTTTT. Encoded protein: CASSHSGRARPGELFF. The full variable domain, rest sourced from reference TRBV28 and TRBJ2-2, is DVKVTQSSRYLVKRTGEKVFLECVQDMDHENMFWYRQDPGLGLRLIYFSYDVKMKEKGDIPEGYSVSREKKERFSLILESASTNQTSMYLCASSHSGRARPGELFFGEGSRLTVL.

This clonotype ranks as medium-sized. The chain recombines TRBV12-3 or TRBV12-4 with TRBJ1-2, with unresolved D. The CDR3 extends over 13 amino acids. Trimming took 3 bases from V and 7 from J, leaving 12 bases between them. As DNA, the CDR3 is TGTGCCAGCAGTTTGGCTGGGTTATCTGGCTACACCTTC. Its protein product is CASSLAGLSGYTF.

This clonotype is labeled medium-sized. CDR3 sequence: CASSLTEGLYEQYF. For the CDR3, the DNA is TGCGCCAGCAGCCTCACGGAGGGTCTGTACGAGCAGTACTTC. The chain employs TRBV5-1 and TRBJ2-7; a weak D match, TRBD2 (6 bases). The CDR3 sequence is 14 residues long. Germline V gene data show CDR1 as SGHRS and CDR2 as YFSETQ. Trimming pared 4 bases from V and 4 bases from J, leaving 15 bases between.

This clonotype was counted at least ten times. The V gene is TRBV20-1, the J gene TRBJ2-1, with TRBD2 matching 7 bases. In germline, CDR1 is DFQATT, CDR2 SNEGSKA (reference sequence). V lost 1 base to trimming and J lost 12 bases; unmatched junction nucleotides: 9. The CDR3 runs 13 residues. This chain's CDR3 is CSARVGVGEGQFF. Here the CDR3 DNA reads TGCAGTGCTAGAGTCGGTGTGGGGGAGGGGCAGTTCTTC.

In its sample, this clonotype was seen many times. V usage is TRBV7-9 and J usage is TRBJ2-1; D tentatively reads TRBD1 or TRBD2 (5 bases each). The germline V gene encodes CDR1 SEHNR and CDR2 FQNEAQ (reference sequence). V lost 4 bases, J lost 5 bases, and 15 bases lay in between. The CDR3 is made up of 15 amino acids. The DNA for the CDR3 is TGTGCCAGCAGCTCACGGGGACGGATGAACAATGAGCAGTTCTTC. This sequence encodes CASSSRGRMNNEQFF.

This clonotype was counted at least ten times. This chain joins TRBV3-1 and TRBJ1-1, with TRBD1 as a possible D gene (5 bases). This CDR3 contains 15 residues. Germline V gene lookup returns CDR1 LGHDT and CDR2 YNNKEL (reference sequence). V shed 0 bases and J shed 1 base, with 9 bases lying between them. CDR3 loop: CASSQDQGANTEAFF. DNA for the CDR3: TGTGCCAGCAGCCAAGACCAGGGTGCGAACACTGAAGCTTTCTTT.

This clonotype is labeled as medium-sized. The V call is TRBV20-1, the J call TRBJ2-3; D is tentatively TRBD1 or TRBD2 (7 bases each). Deletions cut 3 bases from V and 4 bases from J, with 14 bases between. This CDR3 comprises 14 residues. Per the germline V gene, CDR1 is DFQATT and CDR2 is SNEGSKA (reference sequence). DNA of the CDR3: TGCAGTGCTAGTCTCCCAGGGGGGGCAGATACGCAGTATTTT. Translated, it gives CSASLPGGADTQYF.

At least ten counts were recorded for this clonotype. The chain is built from TRBV27 and TRBJ1-6; D might be TRBD1 (5 bases). This CDR3 region has 14 residues. V was cut by 4 bases and J by 9 bases, with 13 bases left in between. CDR1 is MNHEY, CDR2 SMNVEV, per germline (reference sequence). The CDR3 loop is CASSWVGDGSPLHF. The CDR3 DNA follows: TGTGCCAGCAGTTGGGTAGGGGATGGTTCACCCCTCCACTTT.

The table lists this clonotype with many counts. J is TRBJ2-4 and V is TRBV6-6; 8 nucleotides match TRBD1. V trimming: 6 bases; J trimming: 6 bases; junction bases outside the gene matches: 7. Per germline, CDR1 MNHNY and CDR2 SVGAGI (reference sequence). This CDR3 is 14 amino acids long. The CDR3 protein is CASSLGQGGNIQYF. The CDR3 nucleotides are TGTGCCAGCAGCCTAGGACAGGGAGGAAACATTCAGTACTTC.

This clonotype was observed at least ten times. The CDR3: CASSFSASSYNEQFF. The DNA of the CDR3 is TGCGCCAGCAGCTTTTCCGCGAGCTCCTACAATGAGCAGTTCTTC. The rearrangement joins TRBV5-1 to TRBJ2-1, with D uncertain. V was trimmed by 2 bases and J by 0 bases, leaving 9 bases between them. The CDR3 extends over 15 amino acids. CDR1 is SGHRS, CDR2 YFSETQ, per germline.

This clonotype is termed medium-sized. The V and J genes are TRBV9 and TRBJ2-2; 7 nucleotides line up with TRBD2. Germline CDR1 and CDR2: SGDLS and YYNGEE. V was clipped by 6 bases and J by 5 bases; unmatched bases: 7. The CDR3 covers 14 residues. The CDR3 DNA reads as TGTGCCAGCACCCAGACGCGGGGGACCGGGGAGCTGTTTTTT. Its translation: CASTQTRGTGELFF.

This clonotype was found many times. The CDR3 bases are TGCAGTGCTAGACCGGACAGCTGGACTGAAGCTTTCTTT. Translated: CSARPDSWTEAFF. V gene TRBV20-1 combines with J gene TRBJ1-1, with a possible D match to TRBD1 (6 bases). In germline, CDR1 is DFQATT, CDR2 SNEGSKA (reference sequence). The V gene lost 2 bases and the J gene lost 5 bases, with 12 bases spanning the gap. This CDR3 is 13 amino acids long.

The chain uses TRBV20-1 and TRBJ2-2; TRBD1 matches 8 bases. CDR1 DFQATT and CDR2 SNEGSKA come from the germline V gene (reference sequence). With V trimmed by 6 bases and J by 0 bases, 3 bases remained unmatched. The length of the CDR3 is 14 residues. CDR3 sequence: CSATGGANTGELFF. CDR3 coding DNA: TGCAGTGCAACAGGGGGTGCGAACACCGGGGAGCTGTTTTTT.

The sample holds many counts of this clonotype. V and J are TRBV20-1 and TRBJ2-3, with 9 positions matching TRBD2. V shed 1 base and J 4 bases; nucleotides not matched to a gene: 3. The CDR3 runs 14 residues. The germline V gene has CDR1 DFQATT and CDR2 SNEGSKA (reference sequence). Here the CDR3 DNA reads TGCAGTGCTAGAGGCGGCGGGAGGGCAGATACGCAGTATTTT. Translation gives CSARGGGRADTQYF.

This clonotype has a count of ten or more. The genes are TRBV10-3 and TRBJ2-7; D not resolved. V gave up 6 bases and J gave up 5 bases, with 17 bases separating them. Germline-derived CDR1 and CDR2 are ENHRY and SYGVKD. The CDR3 has 14 amino acids. The CDR3 coding sequence is TGTGCCATCAGCATCTCCGGGCAGAAGAACGAGCAGTACTTC. Translating it yields CAISISGQKNEQYF.

This clonotype appeared many times. The chain links TRBV6-1 to TRBJ1-4; D not resolved. V was shortened by 3 bases and J by 7 bases, with 0 bases between the two germline ends. This CDR3 region has 10 residues. The germline V gene has CDR1 MNHNS and CDR2 SASEGT. CDR3 amino acids: CASSDEKLFF. The CDR3 nucleotides read TGTGCCAGCAGTGATGAAAAACTGTTTTTT.

This clonotype appeared many times. The chain employs TRBV2 and TRBJ2-7; D is possibly TRBD2 (5 bases). The CDR3 contains 14 residues. The V and J ends lost 8 bases and 4 bases respectively, with 18 bases between them. CDR1 is SNHLY and CDR2 is FYNNEI in the germline V gene. CDR3 in DNA: TGTGCCAGCCAGTCCGGGGTAAACACGTACGAGCAGTACGTC. It encodes CASQSGVNTYEQYV.

This clonotype is labeled medium-sized. The chain recombines TRBV5-1 with TRBJ1-5; no firm D call. CDR3 size: 13 residues. With 2 bases removed from V and 8 bases from J, the gap between germline ends came to 11 bases. The V gene's germline CDR1 is SGHRS and CDR2 YFSETQ. CDR3 protein: CASSFSGPEPQHF. The CDR3, as DNA: TGCGCCAGCAGCTTCTCAGGTCCTGAGCCCCAGCATTTT.

Ten or more counts support this clonotype. This chain joins TRBV20-1 and TRBJ1-5, with D possibly being TRBD1 (6 bases). In germline, CDR1 is DFQATT, CDR2 SNEGSKA (reference sequence). V was clipped by 6 bases and J by 4 bases, with 22 bases between them. The CDR3 runs 16 residues. CDR3 sequence: CSAHPGGALSNQPQHF. The CDR3 DNA reads as TGCAGTGCCCACCCGGGGGGGGCGCTATCAAATCAGCCCCAGCATTTT.